Detailed here is one T cell receptor (beta chain). Its cognate antigen has yet to be identified. No base-level quality is on record; no much larger clone is a single base apart. These data belong to a study of blood T cell repertoires in COVID-19 (dated by TCRdb to about 2020). For the wider study: Samples covering the acute and convalescent phases of COVID-19 were provided by collaborators in the United States, Italy and Spain. The prospective study material was composed of cDNA or gDNA derived from T cells, B-cell-depleted T cells, or PBMCs. Subjects who had been exposed to COVID-19, were actively infected with it, or had recovered from it provided the deeply sampled blood TCRbeta repertoires that made up the dataset. The repertoires were made available in a free public database intended to serve as a resource for research on the immune response to SARS-CoV-2. Samples came from the ongoing ImmuneRACE study (first 160 participants) plus 1,254 subjects from 6 global collaborators. Sample metadata almost always included a de-identified subject ID, COVID-19 status, age in years and sex. Where available, HLA class I and class II types were obtained from metadata supplied by the sample provider rather than from assay-based typing. Points the paper makes about the study in general: The quantity of clinical and demographic metadata differed by source and by participant and was supplied without curation.

Taken from the germline V gene (reference sequence), the CDR1 and CDR2 loops are SEHNR and FQNEAQ. V and J are trimmed by 1 base and 6 bases, and the gene matches miss 6 bases of the junction. CDR3 length: 15 amino acids, cysteine to phenylalanine. The DNA shown is the 45-base CDR3, in frame from base 1. Participants in the prospective study were aged roughly 18 to 89 years, lived in more than 20 United States geographic areas, and enrolled through a virtual design. In the prospective study, cohorts were assigned on the basis of participant-reported clinical history obtained from a screening survey and a study questionnaire. Each participant in the prospective study had whole blood, serum and a nasopharyngeal or oropharyngeal swab collected by mobile phlebotomists. Over a roughly 2-month period, participants in the prospective study had the option of providing additional blood draws and questionnaires. Before DNA extraction, blood samples from the prospective study were shipped at room temperature or frozen.

The immunoSEQ Assay, a bias-controlled multiplex PCR, was used to amplify TCRbeta CDR3 regions from genomic DNA. As for the authors' bioinformatics: The number of nucleated cells in each sample was estimated by amplification of reference gene primers within the assay. Sequence reads were collapsed and filtered to measure the absolute abundance of every unique TCRbeta CDR3 rearrangement. For each sample, productive Simpson clonality was calculated as the square root of Simpson's diversity index over productive rearrangements. TCRdb retrieved this table from immuneACCESS and kept in-frame rearrangements only. Not all clones are present; in checked studies, unresolved V genes account for under half, and no reason is known for the remainder. V, J and clone size were drawn from that table, and D and trimming were deduced from the DNA. The sample contains fewer than 350,000 clones, about nine tenths of them found a single time. The ten largest account for 2% to 2.5% of the sample.

Material: PBMCs or T cells enriched from blood (not recorded which). The receptor chain draws on TRBV7-9 and TRBJ1-5, and TRBD1 aligns with 7 junction nucleotides. The sequence derives from a middle-aged woman with acute COVID-19. In nucleotides, the sequence is TGTGCCAGCAGCTTAGGACAGGGTGGCAGTCAGCCCCAGCATTTT. Translated, it gives CASSLGQGGSQPQHF.